These 5 T cell receptor beta chains originate from one sample sequenced in a study of cytomegalovirus exposure and HLA in healthy donors. The primer mix had 60 Vbeta and 13 Jbeta primers. Libraries were prepared by immunoSEQ multiplex PCR; TCRdb keeps only in-frame clonotypes and omits some of them. Among 130,000 or so clones listed, roughly 80% were seen once. Sequencing was carried out using PBMCs. Every receptor here comes from a woman in her sixties in good health and CMV-seronegative.

V and J are TRBV7-2 and TRBJ1-3; D unclear. Germline CDR1 SGHTA, CDR2 FQGNSA. V was shortened by 1 base and J by 1 base, with 5 bases between the two germline ends. This CDR3 is 14 amino acids long. The chain's CDR3 is CASSLVHSGNTIYF. The CDR3 coding sequence is TGTGCCAGCAGCTTAGTTCATTCTGGAAACACCATATATTTT.

This chain connects TRBV25-1 to TRBJ2-5, with TRBD2 matching 13 bases. V dropped 3 bases and J dropped 4; count of bases not matched to a gene: 11. This CDR3 is 18 amino acids long. Germline values: CDR1 MGHDK, CDR2 SYGVNS. The CDR3 nucleotides read TGTGCCAGCAGTGAGGGGCGACTAGCGGGGGGACGGGGAGAGACCCAGTACTTC. Residues: CASSEGRLAGGRGETQYF.

J is TRBJ2-3 and V is TRBV2, with D hard to call. V shed 4 bases and J shed 2 bases, with 7 bases lying between them. The CDR3 covers 13 residues. Germline loops: CDR1 SNHLY, CDR2 FYNNEI. In nucleotides, the CDR3 is TGTGCCAGCAGTGCTAATCCCACAGATACGCAGTATTTT. As protein: CASSANPTDTQYF. The whole variable domain, remainder taken from reference TRBV2 and TRBJ2-3, is EPEVTQTPSHQVTQMGQEVILRCVPISNHLYFYWYRQILGQKVEFLVSFYNNEISEKSEIFDDQFSVERPDGSNFTLKIRSTKLEDSAMYFCASSANPTDTQYFGPGTRLTVL.

The CDR3 coding sequence is TGTGCCAGCAGCTCACAGGGGGCGGGTGAGACCCAGTACTTC. Translation: CASSSQGAGETQYF. The chain uses TRBV7-3 and TRBJ2-5; 9 bases are a match to TRBD1. V shed 4 bases and J 5 bases; nucleotides not matched to a gene: 5. The length of the CDR3 is 14 residues. The germline gives CDR1 SGHTA, CDR2 FQGTGA.

The chain links TRBV5-1 to TRBJ2-3; the match to TRBD2 covers 7 bases. Germline CDR1 is SGHRS and CDR2 is YFSETQ. This CDR3 contains 15 residues. The V and J ends lost 4 bases and 4 bases, in that order; junction bases with no gene match: 9. This CDR3 reads CASSPPLAGADTQYF. CDR3 sequence (DNA): TGCGCCAGCAGCCCCCCGTTAGCGGGCGCAGATACGCAGTATTTT.